This TCR beta chain was sequenced during a study of blood T cell repertoires in COVID-19. The CDR3 sequence is 17 residues long. Trimming cost V 5 bases and J 0 bases, with 17 bases left between them. From germline, CDR1 is MDHEN and CDR2 SYDVKM. Clones were sequenced by immunoSEQ multiplex PCR, and TCRdb holds only the in-frame ones, with some missing. The sample lists roughly 340,000 clones; around 87% were seen once. The V gene is TRBV28, the J gene TRBJ1-3; unclear D gene. The sequenced sample was peripheral blood. The receptor's source is a woman between 45 and 60 years old with COVID-19, enrolled during active disease. The CDR3 coding sequence is TGTGCCAGCAGTGAAGGGAGCCTATGGTTCTCTGGAAACACCATATATTTT. Encoded protein: CASSEGSLWFSGNTIYF.